The clone carrying this T cell receptor beta chain was observed a handful of times. Its antigen is as yet unknown. Germline loops: CDR1 LNHDA, CDR2 SQIVND (reference sequence). CDR3 length: 15 amino acids. V gave up 3 bases and J gave up 0 bases, with 9 bases separating them. This record belongs to a study of regulatory T cells in long-lasting Graves disease. As for the study in general: Recently diagnosed Graves' patients had received antithyroid drugs for under 3 months. Whole-study results and caveats: The researchers studied only peripheral blood, not thyroid tissue.

With iRepertoire HTBI primers and Arm-PCR of CDR3 regions, TCR beta libraries were built. In the study's own analysis: Identified segments across samples numbered 55 to 70 TRBV and about 15 TRBJ. TCRdb independently ran MiXCR on the multiplex PCR reads; one entry per CDR3 protein. These V and J calls are TCRdb output, not the study's own analysis. In the table there are approximately 400,000 distinct CDR3 sequences, over 9.5% of which are singletons. Documented time point: newly diagnosed GD, antithyroid drugs for less than 3 months. Construction of the TCR library relied on RNA isolated from PBMCs. A further study also used this sample, focusing on T cells in Graves' hyperthyroidism and ophthalmopathy. That work contributes: Using 13 V-J features, a model discriminated ophthalmopathy from stable hyperthyroidism.

This TCR was recovered from a young woman with Graves disease. The sample in question was peripheral blood mononuclear cells (PBMCs), obtained at new diagnosis, from a patient treated with antithyroid drugs. V gene TRBV19 combines with J gene TRBJ1-5; no clear D. CDR3 region: CASSIPPGSNQPQHF. CDR3 sequence (DNA): TGTGCCAGTAGTATCCCCCCGGGTAGCAATCAGCCCCAGCATTTT.